This entry describes one T cell receptor beta chain. Its antigen is unidentified. The germline CDR1 and CDR2 sequences are DFQATT and SNEGSKA (reference sequence). V gave up 3 bases and J gave up 1 base, with 9 bases separating them. The CDR3 extends over 13 amino acids. These data come from a study of CD8 T cells in ankylosing spondylitis. Overall study results and limits: There was reportedly significant enrichment of clones that were disease-linked in matched ankylosing spondylitis synovial fluid.

As the method for making TCR beta libraries, quantitative 5'-RACE with molecular barcodes was used. TCRdb called the 5' RACE reads again in MiXCR, with one record for every CDR3 protein. The sample carries about 220,000 distinct CDR3 sequences, roughly 25% recorded once. The sample was blood, either unsorted or a sorted T cell fraction (not recorded which). This receptor was identified in a male donor with ankylosing spondylitis or in good health (not recorded which). The chain combines TRBV20-1 with TRBJ1-1; D remains unclear. The CDR3 protein is CSASLQQNTEAFF. DNA of the CDR3: TGCAGTGCTAGCTTACAGCAGAACACTGAAGCTTTCTTT.